This TCR beta chain emerged from a study of cytomegalovirus exposure and HLA in healthy donors (TCRdb year 2017). About the full investigation: According to an earlier analysis of 587 of the donors, 150 million to 200 million T cells yielded 117 million unique TCR beta sequences and less than 300 Gb of sequence data. Among 300 to 500 genotyped donors of the cohort, an average of around 220,000 unique TCR beta nucleotide sequences was sequenced per donor, of which about 18% were non-productive. Class I and class II HLA loci were covered by the typing at four-digit resolution. To study patterns of TCR occurrence, a later analysis re-analyzed previously published TCR beta repertoires from several hundred donors and added high-resolution HLA genotyping. Approximately 300 gigabases of sequencing data and roughly 81 million unique TCR sequences made up an early release that covered over 550 HLA-typed donors. In the later analysis, no new phenotypic data were used to find candidate immune exposures; instead, reliance was placed on TCR beta sequences and their occurrence across donors. All discovery cohort repertoires had been generated on a single sequencing platform. Alongside the repertoire data, information on donor age, sex, ethnicity and CMV serostatus was compiled. High-throughput TCR immunosequencing, statistical association of individual TCRs with disease status, and machine learning were combined to predict cytomegalovirus infection status. The study aimed to test whether cataloging public T cell receptors could reveal signatures of past pathogen exposure. The T cell repertoires of under 700 subjects were profiled by immunosequencing and related to cytomegalovirus serostatus. Besides the first cohort of roughly 660 subjects, a separate validation cohort made up of roughly 120 different subjects was used. To decide whether each TCR beta V gene segment behaved as functional or pseudogenic, an earlier analysis of some 600 of the donors relied on high-throughput TCR beta sequencing. A few DR-DQ haplotypes were treated as single units for association and clustering because of strong linkage in the cohort. In a later genetic analysis, genome-wide SNP genotypes for about three fifths of the roughly 670 donors were used, and that subset was treated as a discovery cohort. The genetic ancestry cluster associated with self-reported Caucasian donors included about 81% of the roughly 390 genotyped donors. The number of typed donors differed by locus: roughly 629-640 for A, B, C, DRB1 and DQB1; 500 to 550 for DQA1; approximately 610 for DPA1; and about 450 for DPB1.

The junction carries 5 bases between V and J, which are trimmed by 3 bases and 5 bases respectively. From the germline V gene, CDR1 is SGHDT and CDR2 is YYEEEE. The CDR3 has 11 amino acids, counting the end cysteine and phenylalanine. Left in the record is the CDR3 DNA by itself, 33 bases read in frame from the first base. In total, approximately 690 healthy bone marrow donors made up the cohort. At the time of sampling, every cohort member was nominally healthy, though immune exposures that went unrecorded were likely present. The donor tested CMV seropositive, placing the donor among the 289 seropositive members of the cohort. A peripheral blood sample was collected from each donor, and TCR beta sequencing was performed on peripheral blood mononuclear cells. Genomic DNA extraction from the blood cell samples was performed with the Qiagen DNeasy Blood Extraction Kit. The method was the immunoSEQ multiplex PCR assay. For the multiplex PCR, a mixture combining 60 forward primers for TCR Vbeta segments and 13 reverse primers for TCR Jbeta segments was used. Amplification of the CDR3 region of rearranged TCR beta genes was performed with a multiplex PCR assay on genomic DNA. The Illumina HiSeq System was used to sequence the amplified TCR beta libraries as 87-base-pair reads. Concerning the study's data processing: Across the roughly 600 repertoires, a later analysis counted tens of millions of unique TCR beta chains, some 11 million of which were shared by at least two donors. Raw reads were error-corrected and collapsed into unique sequences with a nearest-neighbor algorithm that merged closely related sequences to remove PCR and sequencing errors. V, D and J gene segments were assigned by aligning CDR3 sequences to IMGT reference sequences. Each retained sequence needed at least a six-nucleotide match to both a V gene segment and a J gene segment. Rearrangements were classified as productive when the CDR3 lacked stop codons and remained in frame with V and J, and all other rearrangements were classified as non-productive. CDR3 was defined according to IMGT convention as the region running from the second conserved V-encoded cysteine to the conserved J-encoded phenylalanine. Sequences without an unambiguous match to a single V gene segment were excluded from the earlier analysis of about 630 of the donors. In an earlier analysis of approximately 560 of the donors, a V segment was called functional when productive rearrangements were above 56.7%, and segregating when the standard deviation between donors exceeded 5%. A statistical classification framework was built for diagnosing cytomegalovirus status from the catalog of TCR beta chain sequences. A later analysis assigned V and J genes by comparing TCR nucleotide sequences with IMGT/GENE-DB human TR gene sequences. The TCRdist pipeline was used in a later analysis to assign CDR3 sequences and most-parsimonious VDJ recombination scenarios. In a later analysis, every TCR beta chain was defined by the combination of its CDR3 amino acid sequence and its V-gene family, and reads without a unique V-gene family were dropped. To address suspected cross-contamination and a sequencing artifact, a later analysis removed under 600 highly shared, low-generation-probability nucleotide sequences. In a later analysis, a clonal expansion index was calculated for each public chain from normalized within-repertoire ranks of inferred template counts. In a later analysis, generation probabilities were computed using a VDJ recombination model fitted to out-of-frame rearrangements, and the results were checked against IGoR. In a later analysis, TCR-TCR, TCR-HLA and TCR-CMV co-occurrence was scored with hypergeometric tests, and a repertoire-size bias correction was applied to TCR pairs. To estimate false discovery rates, a later analysis permuted the HLA or CMV assignments 20 times. In a later analysis, co-occurring TCRs were grouped using DBSCAN, with TCRdist sequence similarity added in when clustering inside HLA-allele-positive subsets. Co-occurrence clustering excluded repertoires with fewer than 30,000 or more than 120,000 public chains, plus five with anomalous nucleotide sharing. TCRdb mirrors the immuneACCESS table, restricted to in-frame sequences. Some clones are absent from its copies; in checked studies, under half trace to an unresolved V gene, and the reason for the others is unknown. D and trimming were read from the DNA, whereas the V and J calls and clone size are those reported in that table. In this sample the table shows under 55,000 clones, roughly 75% of which occur a single time. The ten most abundant clones make up around 8.1% of the sample.

About this clone itself: Its specific antigen is unknown. Within one base of it there is no much larger clone, and no base qualities were kept.

The research as a whole found: Strong co-occurrence of HLA alleles, especially DR and DQ, made assigning TCR associations to individual alleles difficult. In both the original and validation cohorts, the classifier was reported to diagnose cytomegalovirus status with high specificity and sensitivity. Only TCR beta chains were sequenced in this cohort, and the absence of alpha or paired-chain data limited detectable features. Compared with the approximately 670-donor mean, donors in an Asian-associated ancestry cluster had fewer N-insertions in productive TCRs, according to a later genetic analysis. In a later analysis, HLA-associated TCR beta chains were found to be more clonally expanded and to have lower generation probabilities than equally common non-associated chains. A cluster of highly shared sequence variants was judged likely to represent a technical artifact of the sequencing pipeline. Correlated functional status among segregating V segments might be attributable to linkage disequilibrium, but an unknown experimental factor could not be ruled out. Immune exposure information for the cohort was limited to CMV serostatus. According to a later analysis, most CMV-associated TCR beta chains appeared to be HLA-restricted, and the HLA associations seemed to be driven largely by CMV exposure. A further reported finding was that TCR beta sequences accurately predicted the HLA-A and HLA-B alleles for most subjects in the first cohort. V-gene and J-gene trimming of TCR beta chains was associated with a missense DCLRE1C variant in a later genetic analysis, and the association was replicated in an independent cohort. Several of the top co-occurrence clusters appeared to be linked to parvovirus B19, influenza, CMV and Epstein-Barr virus, according to a later analysis. The authors suggested that the approach could potentially be generalized to other disease states and immunological phenotypes. A few of the identified cytomegalovirus-associated TCR beta chains were confirmed in vitro to be specific for cytomegalovirus antigens. Most TCR sequences were seen in very few donors, while some public TCRs were found in many individuals. A total of fewer than 200 TCR beta chains were listed by the study as associated with cytomegalovirus. Because counts were too low, about 18 rarely observed V segments, including chromosome 9 orphons, were excluded from the earlier analysis of around 590 of the donors. According to a later analysis, TCR association rates differed among HLA loci, with DRB1 alleles showing the most associated TCRs and HLA-C alleles showing the fewest. Sequencing depth was assumed to be roughly uniform across donors in the presence/absence analyses, though that assumption may not hold. Because some donors lacked HLA typing at each locus, the association tests relied only on the typed subset. An earlier analysis of approximately 600 of the donors showed that most TCR beta V segments appeared in productive rearrangements either about 87% or about 30% of the time, which broadly matched IMGT annotations. Because the 87-base-pair reads could not distinguish some IMGT-functional V segments, including TRBV6-2 and TRBV6-3, those segments were excluded. A later analysis associated about 17,000 TCR beta sequences with specific HLA alleles at a false discovery rate of 0.05.

The origin of this receptor is a man aged 25-45 years in good health and CMV-seropositive. Source material: PBMCs. The chain uses TRBV5-6 and TRBJ2-5; confidence is insufficient to name the D gene. The sequenced DNA: TGTGCCAGCAGCTCGCGCGAGACCCAGTACTTC. Its protein is CASSSRETQYF. With the portions outside the CDR3 filled from the reference TRBV5-6 and TRBJ2-5 genes, the complete variable region becomes DAGVTQSPTHLIKTRGQQVTLRCSPKSGHDTVSWYQQALGQGPQFIFQYYEEEERQRGNFPDRFSGHQFPNYSSELNVNALLLGDSALYLCASSSRETQYFGPGTRLLVL.